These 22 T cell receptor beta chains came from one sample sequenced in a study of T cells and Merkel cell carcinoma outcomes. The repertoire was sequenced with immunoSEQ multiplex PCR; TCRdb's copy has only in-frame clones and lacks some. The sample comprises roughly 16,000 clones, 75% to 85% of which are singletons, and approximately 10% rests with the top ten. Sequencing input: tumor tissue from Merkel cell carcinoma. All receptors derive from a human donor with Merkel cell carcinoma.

CDR3 sequence (DNA): TGTGCCAGCACCAACAGGGAGTACGGCGAGCAGTACTTC. Translated: CASTNREYGEQYF. This rearrangement joins TRBV7-9 to TRBJ2-7, with D perhaps TRBD1 (6 bases). The CDR3 consists of 13 residues. Trimming stripped 7 bases from V and 6 bases from J, with 16 bases between. The V gene's germline CDR1 is SEHNR and CDR2 FQNEAQ (reference sequence).

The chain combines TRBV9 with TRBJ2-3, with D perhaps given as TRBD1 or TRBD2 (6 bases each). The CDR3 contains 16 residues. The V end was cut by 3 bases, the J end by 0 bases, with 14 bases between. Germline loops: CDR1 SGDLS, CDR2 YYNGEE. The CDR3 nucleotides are TGTGCCAGCAGCGAGGGGGACGGGACTAGCACAGATACGCAGTATTTT. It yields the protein CASSEGDGTSTDTQYF.

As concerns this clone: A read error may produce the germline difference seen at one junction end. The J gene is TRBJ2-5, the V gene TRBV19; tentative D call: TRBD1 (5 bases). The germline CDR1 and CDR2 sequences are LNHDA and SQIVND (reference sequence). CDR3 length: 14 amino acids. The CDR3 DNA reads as TGTGTCAGTAGTATGGGGCAGCACCAAGAGACCCAGTACTTC. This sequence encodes CVSSMGQHQETQYF.

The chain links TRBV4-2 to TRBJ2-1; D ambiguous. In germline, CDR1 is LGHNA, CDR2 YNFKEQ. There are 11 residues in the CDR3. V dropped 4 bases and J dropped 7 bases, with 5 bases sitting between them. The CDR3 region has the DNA TGTGCCAGCAGCCGCCCTAATGAGCAGTTCTTC. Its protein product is CASSRPNEQFF.

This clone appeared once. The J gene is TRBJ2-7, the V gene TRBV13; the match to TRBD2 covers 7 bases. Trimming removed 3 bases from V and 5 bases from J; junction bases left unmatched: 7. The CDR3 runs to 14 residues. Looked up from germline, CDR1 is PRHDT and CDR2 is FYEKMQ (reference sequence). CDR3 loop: CASSLWGGNHEQYF. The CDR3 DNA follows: TGTGCCAGCAGCTTGTGGGGGGGGAATCACGAGCAGTACTTC.

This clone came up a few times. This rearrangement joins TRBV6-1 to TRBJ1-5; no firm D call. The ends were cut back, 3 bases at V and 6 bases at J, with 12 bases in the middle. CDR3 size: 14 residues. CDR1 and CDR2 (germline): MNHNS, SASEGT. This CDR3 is CASSERWVIQPQHF. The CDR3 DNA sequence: TGTGCCAGCAGTGAGCGTTGGGTAATTCAGCCCCAGCATTTT.

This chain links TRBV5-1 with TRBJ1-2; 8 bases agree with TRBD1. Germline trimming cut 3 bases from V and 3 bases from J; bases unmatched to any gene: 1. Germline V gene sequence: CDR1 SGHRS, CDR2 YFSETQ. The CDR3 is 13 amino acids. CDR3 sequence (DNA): TGCGCCAGCAGCTCGACAGGGGACTATGGCTACACCTTC. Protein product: CASSSTGDYGYTF.

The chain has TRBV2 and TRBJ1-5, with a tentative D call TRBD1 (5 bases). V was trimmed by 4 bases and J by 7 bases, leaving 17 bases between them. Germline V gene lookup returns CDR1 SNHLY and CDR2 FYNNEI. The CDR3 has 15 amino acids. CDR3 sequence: CASSGQPRESQPQHF. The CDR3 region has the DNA TGTGCCAGCAGTGGACAGCCGAGGGAATCCCAGCCCCAGCATTTT.

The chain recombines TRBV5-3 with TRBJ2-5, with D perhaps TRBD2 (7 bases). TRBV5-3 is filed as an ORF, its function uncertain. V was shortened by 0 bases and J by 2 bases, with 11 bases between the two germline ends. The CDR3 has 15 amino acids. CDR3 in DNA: TGTGCCAGAAGCTTGGTGGCGGGGGCACAAGAGACCCAGTACTTC. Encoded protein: CARSLVAGAQETQYF.

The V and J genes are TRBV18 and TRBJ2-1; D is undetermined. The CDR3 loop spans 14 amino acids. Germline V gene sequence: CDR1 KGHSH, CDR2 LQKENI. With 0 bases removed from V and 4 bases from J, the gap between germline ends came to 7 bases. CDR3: CASSPPLPYNEQFF. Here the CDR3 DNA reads TGTGCCAGCTCACCACCTCTGCCATACAATGAGCAGTTCTTC.

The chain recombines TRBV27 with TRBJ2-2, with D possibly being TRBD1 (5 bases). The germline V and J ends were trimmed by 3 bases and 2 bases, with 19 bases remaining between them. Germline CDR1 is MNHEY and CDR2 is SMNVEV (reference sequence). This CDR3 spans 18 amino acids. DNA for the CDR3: TGTGCCAGCAGTTTTAGTCCTGATTTAGGGGAAAACACCGGGGAGCTGTTTTTT. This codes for CASSFSPDLGENTGELFF.

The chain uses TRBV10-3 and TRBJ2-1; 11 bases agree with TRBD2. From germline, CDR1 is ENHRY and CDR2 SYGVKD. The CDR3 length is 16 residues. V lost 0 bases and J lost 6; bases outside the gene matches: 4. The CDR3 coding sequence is TGTGCCATCAGTGAGTCACTAGCGGGGGTAAGCAATGAGCAGTTCTTC. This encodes CAISESLAGVSNEQFF.

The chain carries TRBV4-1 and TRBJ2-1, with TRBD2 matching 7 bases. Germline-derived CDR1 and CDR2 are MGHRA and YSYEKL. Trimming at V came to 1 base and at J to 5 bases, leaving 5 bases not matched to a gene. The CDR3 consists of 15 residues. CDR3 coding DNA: TGCGCCAGCAGCCAAGCGGTGGCGGGAGACAATGAGCAGTTCTTC. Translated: CASSQAVAGDNEQFF.

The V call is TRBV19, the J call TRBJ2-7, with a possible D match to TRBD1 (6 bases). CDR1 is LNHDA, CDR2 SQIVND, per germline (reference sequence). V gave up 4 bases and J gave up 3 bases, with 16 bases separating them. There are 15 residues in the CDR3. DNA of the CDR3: TGTGCCAGTAGTACAGGGCCCCAAGGGGGCTACGAGCAGTACTTC. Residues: CASSTGPQGGYEQYF.

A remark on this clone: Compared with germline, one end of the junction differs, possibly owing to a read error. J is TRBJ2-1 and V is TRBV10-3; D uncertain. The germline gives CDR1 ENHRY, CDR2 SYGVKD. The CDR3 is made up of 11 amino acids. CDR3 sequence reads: CATSHLNEQFF. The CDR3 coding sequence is TGTGCCACCAGTCATTTAAATGAGCAGTTCTTC.

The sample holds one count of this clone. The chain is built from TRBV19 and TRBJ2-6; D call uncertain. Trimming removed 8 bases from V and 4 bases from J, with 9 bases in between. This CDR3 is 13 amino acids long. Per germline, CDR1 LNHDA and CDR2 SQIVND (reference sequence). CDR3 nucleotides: TGTGCCAGTGTTCTATCCGGGGCCAACGTCCTGACTTTC. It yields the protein CASVLSGANVLTF.

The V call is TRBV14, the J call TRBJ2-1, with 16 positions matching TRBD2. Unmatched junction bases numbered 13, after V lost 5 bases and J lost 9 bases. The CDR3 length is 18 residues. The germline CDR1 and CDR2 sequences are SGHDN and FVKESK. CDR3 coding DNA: TGTGCCAGCAGCTCACACGGGACTAGCGGGGGGGCGAAAAGTGAGCAGTTCTTC. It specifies CASSSHGTSGGAKSEQFF.

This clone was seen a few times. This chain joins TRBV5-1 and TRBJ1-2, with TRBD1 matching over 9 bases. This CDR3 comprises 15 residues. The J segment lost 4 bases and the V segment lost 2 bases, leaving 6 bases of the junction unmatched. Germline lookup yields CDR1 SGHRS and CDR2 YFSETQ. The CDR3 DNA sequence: TGCGCCAGCAGCTTACAGGGGGCGGACGCCTATGGCTACACCTTC. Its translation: CASSLQGADAYGYTF.

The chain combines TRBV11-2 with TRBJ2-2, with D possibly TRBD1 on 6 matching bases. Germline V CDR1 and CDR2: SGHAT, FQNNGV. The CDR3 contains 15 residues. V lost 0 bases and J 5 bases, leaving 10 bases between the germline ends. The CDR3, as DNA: TGTGCCAGCAGCTTAGAATACAGGGTAACCGGGGAGCTGTTTTTT. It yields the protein CASSLEYRVTGELFF.

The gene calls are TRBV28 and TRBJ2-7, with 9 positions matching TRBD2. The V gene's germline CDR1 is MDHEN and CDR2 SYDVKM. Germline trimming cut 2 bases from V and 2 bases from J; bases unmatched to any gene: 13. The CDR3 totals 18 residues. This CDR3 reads CASSLGGPVASGAYEQYF. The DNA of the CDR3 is TGTGCCAGCAGTTTAGGGGGCCCGGTGGCTAGCGGGGCCTACGAGCAGTACTTC. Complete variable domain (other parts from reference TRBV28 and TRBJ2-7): DVKVTQSSRYLVKRTGEKVFLECVQDMDHENMFWYRQDPGLGLRLIYFSYDVKMKEKGDIPEGYSVSREKKERFSLILESASTNQTSMYLCASSLGGPVASGAYEQYFGPGTRLTVT.

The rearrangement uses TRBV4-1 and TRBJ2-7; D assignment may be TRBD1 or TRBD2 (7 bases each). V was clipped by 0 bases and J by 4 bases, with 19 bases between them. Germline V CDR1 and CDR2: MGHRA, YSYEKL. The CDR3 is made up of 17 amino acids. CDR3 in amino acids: CASSQDTGRDRDYEQYF. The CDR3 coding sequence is TGCGCCAGCAGCCAAGATACGGGGAGGGACAGAGATTACGAGCAGTACTTC.

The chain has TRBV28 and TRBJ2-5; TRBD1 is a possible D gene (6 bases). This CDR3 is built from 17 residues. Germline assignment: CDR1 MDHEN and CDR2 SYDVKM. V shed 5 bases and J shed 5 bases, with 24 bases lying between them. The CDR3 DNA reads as TGTGCCAGCAGTACATTACTTAGACAGGAGGCGCGGGAGACCCAGTACTTC. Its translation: CASSTLLRQEARETQYF.